This TCR beta chain was retrieved from a study of cytomegalovirus exposure and HLA in healthy donors. This clone is a singleton in its sample. Use of 60 Vbeta and 13 Jbeta primers characterized the PCR. Only in-frame clones appear in the TCRdb table, and some are missing; sequencing was by immunoSEQ multiplex PCR. The table has approximately 160,000 clones, 82% seen once; the top ten hold approximately 1.4%. The CDR3 loop spans 15 amino acids. Looked up from germline, CDR1 is SGHRS and CDR2 is YFSETQ. Deletions cut 0 bases from V and 0 bases from J, with 10 bases between. The sequenced sample was PBMCs. The chain has TRBV5-1 and TRBJ2-7, with no clear D. The receptor was derived from a girl aged 10 to 17 in good health and CMV-seropositive. The CDR3 reads CASSLVQASSYEQYF. The CDR3 nucleotides are TGCGCCAGCAGCTTGGTCCAGGCAAGCTCCTACGAGCAGTACTTC.